Below are 14 T cell receptor beta chains sequenced from a single sample in a study of T cell changes during pregnancy in multiple sclerosis. Sequencing used immunoSEQ multiplex PCR; TCRdb keeps in-frame clones, though not all of them. The table includes 75,000 to 100,000 clones, 91% detected once. Source: peripheral blood, taken after pregnancy. These TCRs come from a female donor in good health, enrolled as a control in a pregnancy study.

The rearrangement links TRBV7-9 to TRBJ1-3; D ambiguous. V lost 1 base, J lost 4 bases, and 11 bases lay in between. This CDR3 contains 15 residues. Per germline, CDR1 SEHNR and CDR2 FQNEAQ (reference sequence). The CDR3 loop is CASSLEGGLGNTIYF. In DNA, the CDR3 is TGTGCCAGCAGCTTAGAAGGTGGGCTCGGAAACACCATATATTTT.

V and J are TRBV19 and TRBJ1-2; 8 positions match TRBD1. V lost 6 bases to trimming and J lost 2 bases; unmatched junction nucleotides: 11. This CDR3 comprises 16 residues. Germline-derived CDR1 and CDR2 are LNHDA and SQIVND (reference sequence). The CDR3 DNA reads as TGTGCCAGTAGCCAAAAAGACAGGGGATACAACTATGGCTACACCTTC. Protein product: CASSQKDRGYNYGYTF.

The chain recombines TRBV4-3 with TRBJ1-2; possible D gene TRBD1, 6 bases. V lost 4 bases and J lost 4, with 19 bases in between. CDR1 is LGHNA and CDR2 is YSLEER in the germline V gene. This CDR3 region has 16 residues. The CDR3, as DNA: TGCGCCAGCAGCCCGTCCTACCGACAGGACCGCTATGGCTACACCTTC. It codes for CASSPSYRQDRYGYTF.

The chain uses TRBV7-9 and TRBJ2-3; maybe TRBD2 (5 bases). The V and J ends lost 6 bases and 6 bases respectively, with 7 bases between them. Germline V lookup: CDR1 SEHNR, CDR2 FQNEAQ (reference sequence). CDR3 length: 11 residues. As DNA, the CDR3 is TGTGCCAGCAGGAGAGGGGATACGCAGTATTTT. Its translation is CASRRGDTQYF.

The chain uses TRBV19 and TRBJ1-6; 8 bases match TRBD1. J was trimmed by 9 bases and V by 5 bases; bases with no gene match: 9. This CDR3 has 15 amino acids. Germline V gives CDR1 LNHDA, CDR2 SQIVND (reference sequence). CDR3 in DNA: TGTGCCAGTAGTGTCCAGGGGGCGTCGGGTTCACCCCTCCACTTT. This codes for CASSVQGASGSPLHF.

The genes are TRBV20-1 and TRBJ1-2, with D unclear. CDR1 DFQATT and CDR2 SNEGSKA come from the germline V gene (reference sequence). The CDR3 is 11 residues long. V lost 0 bases and J lost 10, with 9 bases in between. The CDR3 nucleotides read TGCAGTGCTAGAGATACACAGTTCTACACCTTC. As protein: CSARDTQFYTF.

V gene TRBV11-2 combines with J gene TRBJ1-2; 9 bases agree with TRBD1. The ends lost 2 bases at V and 7 bases at J; junction bases unmatched: 5. Germline V gene lookup returns CDR1 SGHAT and CDR2 FQNNGV. The CDR3 spans 14 residues. This CDR3 is CASSLTDRGGGYTF. The DNA of the CDR3 is TGTGCCAGCAGCTTAACGGACAGGGGAGGTGGCTACACCTTC.

The chain uses TRBV5-4 and TRBJ2-7; 7 positions agree with TRBD1. Germline V gene lookup returns CDR1 SGHNT and CDR2 YYREEE (reference sequence). V trimming: 3 bases; J trimming: 6 bases; junction bases outside the gene matches: 9. The CDR3 is 14 residues long. DNA of the CDR3: TGTGCCAGCAGCTGGGACAGAGCGGTCCGCGAGCAGTACTTC. It specifies CASSWDRAVREQYF.

The chain links TRBV9 to TRBJ2-2, with D possibly matching TRBD2 (6 bases). From germline, CDR1 is SGDLS and CDR2 YYNGEE. V dropped 0 bases and J dropped 1 base, with 7 bases sitting between them. There are 15 residues in the CDR3. In DNA, the CDR3 is TGTGCCAGCAGCGTAGCCGGGGGGAACACCGGGGAGCTGTTTTTT. It codes for CASSVAGGNTGELFF.

The rearrangement links TRBV28 to TRBJ1-4, with 8 nucleotides matching TRBD1. Per the germline V gene, CDR1 is MDHEN and CDR2 is SYDVKM. The CDR3 is 16 residues long. J gave up 4 bases and V 6 bases, and 10 bases lay outside the gene matches. CDR3 nucleotides: TGTGCCAGCAGCCCCCCTGGGACAGGTTATAATGAAAAACTGTTTTTT. It encodes CASSPPGTGYNEKLFF.

This sequence joins TRBV30 and TRBJ1-5, with 7 bases lining up with TRBD1. V shed 1 base, J shed 5 bases, and the junction held 2 bases outside the gene matches. Germline loops: CDR1 GTSNPN, CDR2 SVGIG (reference sequence). The CDR3 spans 13 residues. The CDR3 bases are TGTGCCTGGAGTGGAGGGGGCGATCAGCCCCAGCATTTT. This codes for CAWSGGGDQPQHF.

This clone was seen only a few times. For the CDR3, the DNA is TGTGCCAGCAGCCACCTGACAGACAATTCACCCCTCCACTTT. As protein: CASSHLTDNSPLHF. The chain couples TRBV7-9 to TRBJ1-6; the D gene is possibly TRBD1 (5 bases). Germline CDR1 SEHNR, CDR2 FQNEAQ (reference sequence). This CDR3 is built from 14 residues. Trimming removed 5 bases from V and 7 bases from J, with 12 bases in between.

The chain links TRBV7-9 to TRBJ2-2; perhaps TRBD1 as D (6 bases). CDR3 length equals 15 residues. The V and J ends lost 5 bases and 4 bases respectively, with 14 bases between them. CDR1 and CDR2 from the germline V gene are SEHNR and FQNEAQ (reference sequence). The CDR3 loop is CASSLTGISTGELFF. The CDR3 region has the DNA TGTGCCAGCAGCCTAACAGGGATATCCACCGGGGAGCTGTTTTTT.

This sequence joins TRBV4-3 and TRBJ2-3; TRBD2 is a possible D gene (5 bases). CDR3 length: 16 residues. Trimming cost V 0 bases and J 6 bases, with 16 bases left between them. The V gene's germline CDR1 is LGHNA and CDR2 YSLEER. The CDR3 DNA reads as TGCGCCAGCAGCCAAGATAAGGGAGCCCCATCCGATACGCAGTATTTT. Translating gives CASSQDKGAPSDTQYF.